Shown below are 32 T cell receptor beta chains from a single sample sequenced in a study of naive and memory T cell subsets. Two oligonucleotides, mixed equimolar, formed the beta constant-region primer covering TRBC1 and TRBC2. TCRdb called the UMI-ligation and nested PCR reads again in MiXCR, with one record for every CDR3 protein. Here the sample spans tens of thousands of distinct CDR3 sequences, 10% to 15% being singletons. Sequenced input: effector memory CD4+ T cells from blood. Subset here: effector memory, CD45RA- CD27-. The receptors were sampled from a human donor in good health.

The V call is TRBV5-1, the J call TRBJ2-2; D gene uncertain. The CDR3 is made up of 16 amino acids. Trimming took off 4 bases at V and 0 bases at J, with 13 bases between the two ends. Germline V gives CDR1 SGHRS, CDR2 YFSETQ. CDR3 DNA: TGCGCCAGCAGCCCCGATGGACGGTCGAACACCGGGGAGCTGTTTTTT. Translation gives CASSPDGRSNTGELFF.

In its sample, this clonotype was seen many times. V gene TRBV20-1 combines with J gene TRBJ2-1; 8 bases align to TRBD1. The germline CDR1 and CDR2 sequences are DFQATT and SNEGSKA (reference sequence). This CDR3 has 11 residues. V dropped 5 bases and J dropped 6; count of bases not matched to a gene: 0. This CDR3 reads CSAGQGNEQFF. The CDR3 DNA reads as TGCAGTGCTGGACAGGGCAATGAGCAGTTCTTC.

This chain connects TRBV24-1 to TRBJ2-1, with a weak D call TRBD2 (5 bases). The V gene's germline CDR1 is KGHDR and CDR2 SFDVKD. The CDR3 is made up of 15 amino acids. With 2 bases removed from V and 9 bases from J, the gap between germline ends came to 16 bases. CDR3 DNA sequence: TGTGCCACCAGTGATTCAGGACTCACCTCTCGTGAGCAGTTCTTC. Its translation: CATSDSGLTSREQFF.

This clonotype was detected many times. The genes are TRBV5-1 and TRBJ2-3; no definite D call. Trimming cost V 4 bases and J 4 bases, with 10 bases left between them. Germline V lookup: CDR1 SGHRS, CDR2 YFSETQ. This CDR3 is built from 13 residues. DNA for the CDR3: TGCGCCAGCAGCCCTGAGTTCGCAGATACGCAGTATTTT. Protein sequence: CASSPEFADTQYF. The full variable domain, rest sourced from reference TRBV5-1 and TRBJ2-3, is KAGVTQTPRYLIKTRGQQVTLSCSPISGHRSVSWYQQTPGQGLQFLFEYFSETQRNKGNFPGRFSGRQFSNSRSEMNVSTLELGDSALYLCASSPEFADTQYFGPGTRLTVL.

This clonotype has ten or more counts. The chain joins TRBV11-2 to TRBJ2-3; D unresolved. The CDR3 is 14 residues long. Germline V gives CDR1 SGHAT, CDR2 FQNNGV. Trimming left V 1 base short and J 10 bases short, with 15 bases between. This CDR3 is CASSLVSVESAQYF. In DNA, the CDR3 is TGTGCCAGCAGCTTAGTTTCAGTCGAGTCAGCGCAGTATTTT.

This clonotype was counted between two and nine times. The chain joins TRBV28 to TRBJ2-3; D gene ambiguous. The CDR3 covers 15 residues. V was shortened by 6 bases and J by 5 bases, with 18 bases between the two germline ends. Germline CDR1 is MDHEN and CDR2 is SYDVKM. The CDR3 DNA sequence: TGTGCCAGCAGCGAAACCGACTGGGCTGGAGATACGCAGTATTTT. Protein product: CASSETDWAGDTQYF.

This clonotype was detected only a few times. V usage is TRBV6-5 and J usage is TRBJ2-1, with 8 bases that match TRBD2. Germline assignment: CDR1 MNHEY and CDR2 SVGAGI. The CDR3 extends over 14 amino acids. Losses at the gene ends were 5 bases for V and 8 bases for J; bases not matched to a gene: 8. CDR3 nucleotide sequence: TGTGCCAGCAGTCAATCGGCGCGGGGGGATGAGCAGTTCTTC. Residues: CASSQSARGDEQFF.

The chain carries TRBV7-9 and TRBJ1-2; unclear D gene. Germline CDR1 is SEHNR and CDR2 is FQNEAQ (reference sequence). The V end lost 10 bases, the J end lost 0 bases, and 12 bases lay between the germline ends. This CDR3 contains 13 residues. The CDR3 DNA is TGTGCCACCTCACTGGTGTCTAACTATGGCTACACCTTC. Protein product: CATSLVSNYGYTF.

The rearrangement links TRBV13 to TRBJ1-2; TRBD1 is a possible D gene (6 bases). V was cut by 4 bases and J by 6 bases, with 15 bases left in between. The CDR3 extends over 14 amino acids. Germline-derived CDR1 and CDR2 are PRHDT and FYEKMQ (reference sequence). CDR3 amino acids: CASSSRLRGHGYTF. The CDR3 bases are TGTGCCAGCAGCTCGCGTCTTCGGGGGCATGGCTACACCTTC.

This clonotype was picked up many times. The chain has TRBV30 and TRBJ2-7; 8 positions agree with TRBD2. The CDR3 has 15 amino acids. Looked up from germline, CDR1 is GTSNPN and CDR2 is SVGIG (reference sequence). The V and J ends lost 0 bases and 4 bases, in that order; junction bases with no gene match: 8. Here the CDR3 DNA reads TGTGCCTGGAGTGTCTCAGCGGGGGAACCTTACGAGCAGTACTTC. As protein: CAWSVSAGEPYEQYF.

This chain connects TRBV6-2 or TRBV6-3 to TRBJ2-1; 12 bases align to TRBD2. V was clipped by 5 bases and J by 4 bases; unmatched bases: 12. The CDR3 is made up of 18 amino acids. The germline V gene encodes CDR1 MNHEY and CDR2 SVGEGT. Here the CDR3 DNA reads TGTGCCAGCAGTCCGCTCCCGACTAGCGGGAGAGTATACAATGAGCAGTTCTTC. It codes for CASSPLPTSGRVYNEQFF.

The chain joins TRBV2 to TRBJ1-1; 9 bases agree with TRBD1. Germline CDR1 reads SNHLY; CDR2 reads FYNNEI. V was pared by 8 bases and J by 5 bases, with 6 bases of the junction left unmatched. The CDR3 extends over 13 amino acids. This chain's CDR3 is CASSGTGPTEAFF. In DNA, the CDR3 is TGTGCCAGCTCCGGGACAGGGCCGACTGAAGCTTTCTTT.

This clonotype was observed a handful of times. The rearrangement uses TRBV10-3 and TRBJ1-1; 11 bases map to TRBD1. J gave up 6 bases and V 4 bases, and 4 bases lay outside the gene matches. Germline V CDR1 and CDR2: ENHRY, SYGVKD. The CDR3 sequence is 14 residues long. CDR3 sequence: CAISGTGGRAEAFF. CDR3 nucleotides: TGTGCCATCAGTGGGACAGGGGGCCGGGCTGAAGCTTTCTTT.

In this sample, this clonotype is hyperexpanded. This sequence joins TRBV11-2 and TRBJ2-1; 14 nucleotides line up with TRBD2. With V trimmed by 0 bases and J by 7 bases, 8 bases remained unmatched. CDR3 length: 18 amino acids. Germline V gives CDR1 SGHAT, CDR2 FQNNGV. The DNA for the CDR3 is TGTGCCAGCAGCTTAGAGATCATCGGGACTAGCGGGAGTAATGAGCAGTTCTTC. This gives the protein CASSLEIIGTSGSNEQFF.

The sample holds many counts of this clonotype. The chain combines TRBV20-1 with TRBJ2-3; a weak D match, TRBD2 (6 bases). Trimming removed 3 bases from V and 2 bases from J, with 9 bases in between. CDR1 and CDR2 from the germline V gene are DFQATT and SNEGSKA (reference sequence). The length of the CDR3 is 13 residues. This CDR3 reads CSASAGTTDTQYF. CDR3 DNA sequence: TGCAGTGCTAGTGCGGGGACCACAGATACGCAGTATTTT.

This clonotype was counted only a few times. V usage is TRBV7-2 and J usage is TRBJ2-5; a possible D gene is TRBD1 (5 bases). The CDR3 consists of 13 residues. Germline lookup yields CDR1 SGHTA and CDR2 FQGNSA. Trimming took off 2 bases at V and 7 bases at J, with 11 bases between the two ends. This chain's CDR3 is CASSLSVQGTQYF. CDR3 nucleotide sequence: TGTGCCAGCAGCTTAAGCGTCCAGGGGACCCAGTACTTC.

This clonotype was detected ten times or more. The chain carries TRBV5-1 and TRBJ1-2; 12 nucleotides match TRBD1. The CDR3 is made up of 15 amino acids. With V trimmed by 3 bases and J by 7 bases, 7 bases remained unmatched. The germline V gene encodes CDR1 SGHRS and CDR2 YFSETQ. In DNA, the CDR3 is TGCGCCAGCAGCTGGACCGGGACAGGGGGCTCTGGCTACACCTTC. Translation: CASSWTGTGGSGYTF.

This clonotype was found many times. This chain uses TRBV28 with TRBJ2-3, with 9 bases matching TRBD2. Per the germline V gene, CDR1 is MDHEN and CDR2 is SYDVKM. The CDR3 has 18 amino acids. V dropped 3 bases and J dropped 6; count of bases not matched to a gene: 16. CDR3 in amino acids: CASSFNPQLLAGADTQYF. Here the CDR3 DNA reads TGTGCCAGCAGTTTTAACCCCCAATTACTAGCGGGCGCTGATACGCAGTATTTT.

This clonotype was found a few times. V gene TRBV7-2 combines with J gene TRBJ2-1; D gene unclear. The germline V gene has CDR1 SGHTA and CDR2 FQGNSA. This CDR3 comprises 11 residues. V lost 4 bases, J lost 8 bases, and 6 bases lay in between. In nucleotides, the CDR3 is TGTGCCAGCAGCTCCAAGGATGAGCAGTTCTTC. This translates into CASSSKDEQFF.

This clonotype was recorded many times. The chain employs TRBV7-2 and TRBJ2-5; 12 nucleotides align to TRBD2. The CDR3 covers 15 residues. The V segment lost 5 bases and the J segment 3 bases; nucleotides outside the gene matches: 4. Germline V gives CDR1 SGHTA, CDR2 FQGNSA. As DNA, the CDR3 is TGTGCCAGCAGCCCTAGACTAGCGGGAGAAGAGACCCAGTACTTC. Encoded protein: CASSPRLAGEETQYF.

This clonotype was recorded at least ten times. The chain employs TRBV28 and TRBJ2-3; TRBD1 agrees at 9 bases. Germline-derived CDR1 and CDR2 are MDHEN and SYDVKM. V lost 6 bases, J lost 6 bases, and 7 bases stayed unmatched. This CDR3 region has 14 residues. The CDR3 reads CASRVGTGRDTQYF. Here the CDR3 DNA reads TGTGCCAGCAGGGTCGGGACAGGGCGGGATACGCAGTATTTT.

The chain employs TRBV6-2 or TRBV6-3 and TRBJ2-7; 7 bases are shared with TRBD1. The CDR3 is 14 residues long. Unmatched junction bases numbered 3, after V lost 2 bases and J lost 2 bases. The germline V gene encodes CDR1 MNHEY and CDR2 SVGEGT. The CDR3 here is CASSYRGPAYEQYF. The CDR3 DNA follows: TGTGCCAGCAGTTACAGGGGGCCGGCCTACGAGCAGTACTTC.

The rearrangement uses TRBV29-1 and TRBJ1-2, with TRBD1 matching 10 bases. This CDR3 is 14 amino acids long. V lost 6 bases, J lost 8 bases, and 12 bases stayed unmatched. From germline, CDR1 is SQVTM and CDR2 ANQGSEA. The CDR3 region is CSVVTGTGVPGYTF. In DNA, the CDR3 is TGCAGCGTCGTTACCGGGACAGGGGTTCCCGGCTACACCTTC.

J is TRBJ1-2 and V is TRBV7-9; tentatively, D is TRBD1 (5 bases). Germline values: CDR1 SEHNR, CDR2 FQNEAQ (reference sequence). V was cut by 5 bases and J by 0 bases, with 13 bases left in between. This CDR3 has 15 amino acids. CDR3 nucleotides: TGTGCCAGCAGCCCGGGAGACAGTACTAACTATGGCTACACCTTC. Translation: CASSPGDSTNYGYTF.

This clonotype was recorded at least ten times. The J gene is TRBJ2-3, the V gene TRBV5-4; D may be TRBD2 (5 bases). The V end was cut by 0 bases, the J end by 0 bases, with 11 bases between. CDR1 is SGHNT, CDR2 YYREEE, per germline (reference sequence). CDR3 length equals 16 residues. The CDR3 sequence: CASSLDLGGSTDTQYF. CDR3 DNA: TGTGCCAGCAGCTTGGATTTGGGCGGGAGCACAGATACGCAGTATTTT.

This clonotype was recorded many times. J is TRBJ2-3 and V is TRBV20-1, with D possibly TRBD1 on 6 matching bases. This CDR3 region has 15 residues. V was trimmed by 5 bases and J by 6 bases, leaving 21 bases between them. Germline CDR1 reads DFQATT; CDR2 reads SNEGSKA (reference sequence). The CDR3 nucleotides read TGCAGTGCTCAGGGGACATCTTCCCTGTGGGATACGCAGTATTTT. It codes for CSAQGTSSLWDTQYF.

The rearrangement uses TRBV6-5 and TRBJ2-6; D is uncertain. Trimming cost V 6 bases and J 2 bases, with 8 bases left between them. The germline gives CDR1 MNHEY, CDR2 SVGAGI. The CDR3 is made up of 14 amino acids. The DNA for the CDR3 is TGTGCCAGCAGGCTCAACGCTGGGGCCAACGTCCTGACTTTC. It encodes CASRLNAGANVLTF.

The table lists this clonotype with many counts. The CDR3 loop is CASSLTGTGELFF. The CDR3 bases are TGTGCCAGCAGCTTGACCGGTACCGGGGAGCTGTTTTTT. V gene TRBV5-5 combines with J gene TRBJ2-2; D ambiguous. The CDR3 has 13 amino acids. Trimming removed 1 base at V and 5 bases at J, with 6 bases between. CDR1 and CDR2 from the germline V gene are SGHKS and YYEKEE (reference sequence).

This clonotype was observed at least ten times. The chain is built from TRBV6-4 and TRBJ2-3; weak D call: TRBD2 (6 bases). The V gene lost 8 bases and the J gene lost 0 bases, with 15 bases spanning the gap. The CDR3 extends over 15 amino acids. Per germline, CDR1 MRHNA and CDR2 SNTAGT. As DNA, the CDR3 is TGTGCCAGCCGGGGACTCGGGGCTAGCACAGATACGCAGTATTTT. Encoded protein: CASRGLGASTDTQYF.

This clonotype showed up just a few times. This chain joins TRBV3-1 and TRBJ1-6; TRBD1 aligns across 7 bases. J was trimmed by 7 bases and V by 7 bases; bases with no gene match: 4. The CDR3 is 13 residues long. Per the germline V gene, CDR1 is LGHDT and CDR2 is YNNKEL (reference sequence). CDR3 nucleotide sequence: TGTGCCAGCACCCGACAGGGAAATTCACCCCTCCACTTT. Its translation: CASTRQGNSPLHF.

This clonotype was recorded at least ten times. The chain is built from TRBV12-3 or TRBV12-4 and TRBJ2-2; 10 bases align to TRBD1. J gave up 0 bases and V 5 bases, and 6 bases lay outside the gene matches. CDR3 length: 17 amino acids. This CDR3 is CASSPWTGGTNTGELFF. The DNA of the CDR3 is TGTGCCAGCAGTCCGTGGACAGGGGGTACGAACACCGGGGAGCTGTTTTTT.

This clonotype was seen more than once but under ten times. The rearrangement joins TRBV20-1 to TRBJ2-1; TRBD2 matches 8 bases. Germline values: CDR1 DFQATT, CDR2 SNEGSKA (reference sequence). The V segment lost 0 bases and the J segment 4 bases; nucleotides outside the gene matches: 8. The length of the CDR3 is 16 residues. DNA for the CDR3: TGCAGTGCTAGAGATCTTTTGCTAGCGGGTTACAATGAGCAGTTCTTC. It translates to CSARDLLLAGYNEQFF.